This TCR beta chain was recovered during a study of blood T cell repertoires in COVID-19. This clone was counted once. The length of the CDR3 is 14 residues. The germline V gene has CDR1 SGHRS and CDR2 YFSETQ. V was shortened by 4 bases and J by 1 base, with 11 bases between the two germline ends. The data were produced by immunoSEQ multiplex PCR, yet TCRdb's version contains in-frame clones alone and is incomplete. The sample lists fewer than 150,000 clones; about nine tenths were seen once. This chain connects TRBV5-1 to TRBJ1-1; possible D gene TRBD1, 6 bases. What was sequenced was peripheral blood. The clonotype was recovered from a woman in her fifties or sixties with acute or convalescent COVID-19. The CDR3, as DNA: TGCGCCAGCAGCCAAAGAGGGGGGAACACTGAAGCTTTCTTT. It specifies CASSQRGGNTEAFF.